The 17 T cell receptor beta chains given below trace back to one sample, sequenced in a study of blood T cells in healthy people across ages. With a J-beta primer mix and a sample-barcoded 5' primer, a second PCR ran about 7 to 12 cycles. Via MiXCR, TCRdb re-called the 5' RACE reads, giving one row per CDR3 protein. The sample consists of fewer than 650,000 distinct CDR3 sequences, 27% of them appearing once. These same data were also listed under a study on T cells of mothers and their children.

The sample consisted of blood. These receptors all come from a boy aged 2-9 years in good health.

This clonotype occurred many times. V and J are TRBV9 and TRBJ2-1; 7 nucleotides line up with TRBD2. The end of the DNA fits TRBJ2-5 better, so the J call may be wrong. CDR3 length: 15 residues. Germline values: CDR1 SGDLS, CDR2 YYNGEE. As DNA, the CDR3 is TGTGCCAGCAGCGTTGGCGGGGGATTAAAAGAGACCCAGTACTTC. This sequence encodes CASSVGGGLKETQYF.

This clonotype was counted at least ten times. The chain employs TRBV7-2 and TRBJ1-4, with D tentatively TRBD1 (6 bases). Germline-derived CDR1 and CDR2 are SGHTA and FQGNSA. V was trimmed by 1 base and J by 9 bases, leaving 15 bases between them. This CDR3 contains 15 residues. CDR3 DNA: TGTGCCAGCAGCTTAGAAGGATCTACAGGGCAAAAACTGTTTTTT. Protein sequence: CASSLEGSTGQKLFF.

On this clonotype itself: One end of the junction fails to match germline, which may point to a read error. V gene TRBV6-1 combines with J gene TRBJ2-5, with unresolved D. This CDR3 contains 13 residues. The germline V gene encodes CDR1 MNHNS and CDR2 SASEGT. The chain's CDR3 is CASSARRLTSEFF. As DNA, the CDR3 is TGTGCCAGCAGTGCCCGCCGGCTGACTTCCGAATTCTTC.

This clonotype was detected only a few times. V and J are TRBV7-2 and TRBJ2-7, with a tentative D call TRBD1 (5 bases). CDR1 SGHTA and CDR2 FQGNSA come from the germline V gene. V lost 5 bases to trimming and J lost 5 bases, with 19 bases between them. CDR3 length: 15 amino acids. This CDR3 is CASSPGAPWVHEQYF. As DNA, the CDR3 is TGTGCCAGCAGCCCTGGGGCGCCCTGGGTCCACGAGCAGTACTTC.

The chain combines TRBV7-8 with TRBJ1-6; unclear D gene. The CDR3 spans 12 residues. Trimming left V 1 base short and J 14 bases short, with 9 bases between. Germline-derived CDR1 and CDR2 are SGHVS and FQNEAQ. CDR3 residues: CASSLDGPALHF. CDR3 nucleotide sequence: TGTGCCAGCAGCTTAGATGGACCGGCCCTCCACTTT.

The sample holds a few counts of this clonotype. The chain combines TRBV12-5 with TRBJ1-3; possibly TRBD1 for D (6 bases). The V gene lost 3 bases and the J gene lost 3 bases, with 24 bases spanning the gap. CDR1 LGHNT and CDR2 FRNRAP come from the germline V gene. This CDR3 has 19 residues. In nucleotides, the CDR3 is TGTGCTAGTGGTTTCATCATCCGGCCGGGGGCGATGGGTGGAAACACCATATATTTT. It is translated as CASGFIIRPGAMGGNTIYF.

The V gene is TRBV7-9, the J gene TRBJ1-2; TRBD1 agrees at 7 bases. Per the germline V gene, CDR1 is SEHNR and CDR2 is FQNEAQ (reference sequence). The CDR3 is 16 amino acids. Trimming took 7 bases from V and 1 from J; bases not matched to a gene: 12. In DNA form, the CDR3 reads TGTGCCAGCACCTACTCAAGACAGGGCCTTAACTATGGCTACACCTTC. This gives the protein CASTYSRQGLNYGYTF.

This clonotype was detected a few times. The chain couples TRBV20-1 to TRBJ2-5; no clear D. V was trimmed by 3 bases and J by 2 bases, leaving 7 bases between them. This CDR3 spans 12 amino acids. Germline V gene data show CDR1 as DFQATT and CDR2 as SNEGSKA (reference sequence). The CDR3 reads CSARRLQETQYF. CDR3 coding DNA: TGCAGTGCTAGGCGGCTTCAAGAGACCCAGTACTTC.

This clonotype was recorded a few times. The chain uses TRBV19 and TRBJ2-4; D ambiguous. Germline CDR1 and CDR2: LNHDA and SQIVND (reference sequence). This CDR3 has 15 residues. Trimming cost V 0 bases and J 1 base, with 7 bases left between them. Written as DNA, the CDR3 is TGTGCCAGTAGTATAGACAGGCTGGCCAAAAACATTCAGTACTTC. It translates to CASSIDRLAKNIQYF. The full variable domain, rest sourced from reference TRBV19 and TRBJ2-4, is DGGITQSPKYLFRKEGQNVTLSCEQNLNHDAMYWYRQDPGQGLRLIYYSQIVNDFQKGDIAEGYSVSREKKESFPLTVTSAQKNPTAFYLCASSIDRLAKNIQYFGAGTRLSVL.

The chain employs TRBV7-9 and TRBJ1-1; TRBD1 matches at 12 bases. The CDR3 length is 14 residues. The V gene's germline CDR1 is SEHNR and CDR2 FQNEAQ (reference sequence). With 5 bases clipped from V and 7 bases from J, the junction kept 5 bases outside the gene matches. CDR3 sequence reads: CASSRGQGAGEAFF. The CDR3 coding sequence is TGTGCCAGCAGCCGGGGACAGGGGGCCGGTGAAGCTTTCTTT.

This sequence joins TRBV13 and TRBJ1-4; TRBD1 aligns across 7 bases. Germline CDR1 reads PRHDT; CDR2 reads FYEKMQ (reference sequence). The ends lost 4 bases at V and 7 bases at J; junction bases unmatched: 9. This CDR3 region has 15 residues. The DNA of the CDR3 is TGTGCCAGCAGCTCCAACAGGGGCCGAGGTGAAAAACTGTTTTTT. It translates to CASSSNRGRGEKLFF.

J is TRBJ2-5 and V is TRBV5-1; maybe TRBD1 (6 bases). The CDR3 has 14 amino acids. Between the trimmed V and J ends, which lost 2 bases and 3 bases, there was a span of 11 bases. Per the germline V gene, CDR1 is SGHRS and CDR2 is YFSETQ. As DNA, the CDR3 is TGCGCCAGCAGCTTCTGGACAGCAGAAGAGACCCAGTACTTC. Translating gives CASSFWTAEETQYF.

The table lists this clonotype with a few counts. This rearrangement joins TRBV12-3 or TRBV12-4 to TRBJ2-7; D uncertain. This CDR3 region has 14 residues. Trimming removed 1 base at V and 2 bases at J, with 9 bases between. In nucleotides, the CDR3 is TGTGCCAGCAGTTTAGACCGCCCTACCTACGAGCAGTACTTC. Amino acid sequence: CASSLDRPTYEQYF.

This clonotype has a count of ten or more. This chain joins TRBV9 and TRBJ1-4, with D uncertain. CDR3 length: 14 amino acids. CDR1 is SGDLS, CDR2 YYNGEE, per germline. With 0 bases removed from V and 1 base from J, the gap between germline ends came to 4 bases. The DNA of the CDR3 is TGTGCCAGCAGCGTAGCCTTAACTAATGAAAAACTGTTTTTT. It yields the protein CASSVALTNEKLFF.

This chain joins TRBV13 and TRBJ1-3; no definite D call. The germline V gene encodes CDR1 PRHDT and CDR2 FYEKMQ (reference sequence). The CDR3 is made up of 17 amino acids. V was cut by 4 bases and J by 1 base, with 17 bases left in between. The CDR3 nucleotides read TGTGCCAGCAGCTCCGCCCCCGGACGGAAATCTGGAAACACCATATATTTT. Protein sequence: CASSSAPGRKSGNTIYF.

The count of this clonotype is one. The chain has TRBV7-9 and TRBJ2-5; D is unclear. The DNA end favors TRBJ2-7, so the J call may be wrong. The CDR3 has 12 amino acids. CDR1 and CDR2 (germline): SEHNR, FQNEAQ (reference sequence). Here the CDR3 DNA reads TGTGCCAGCAGCGGAGACTGGGTCGAGCAGTACTTC. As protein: CASSGDWVEQYF.

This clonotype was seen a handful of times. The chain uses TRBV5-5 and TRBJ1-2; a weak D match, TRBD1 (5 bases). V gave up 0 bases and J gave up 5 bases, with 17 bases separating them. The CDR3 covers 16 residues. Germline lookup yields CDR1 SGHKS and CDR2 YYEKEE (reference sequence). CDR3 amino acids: CASSLDPGPLPYGYTF. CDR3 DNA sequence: TGTGCCAGCAGCTTGGATCCAGGGCCTCTACCATATGGCTACACCTTC.